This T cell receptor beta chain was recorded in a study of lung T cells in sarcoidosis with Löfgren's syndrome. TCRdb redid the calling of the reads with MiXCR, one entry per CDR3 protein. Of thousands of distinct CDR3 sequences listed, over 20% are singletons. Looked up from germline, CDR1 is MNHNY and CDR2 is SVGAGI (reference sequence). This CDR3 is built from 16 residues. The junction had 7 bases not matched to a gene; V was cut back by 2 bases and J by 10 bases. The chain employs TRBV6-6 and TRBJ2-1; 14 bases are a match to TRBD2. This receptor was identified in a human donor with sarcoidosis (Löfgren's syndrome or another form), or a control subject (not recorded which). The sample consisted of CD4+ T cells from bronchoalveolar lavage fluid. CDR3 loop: CASSYGLAGGQVEQFF. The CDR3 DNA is TGTGCCAGCAGTTACGGACTAGCGGGGGGACAGGTAGAGCAGTTCTTC.